These 5 T cell receptor beta chains came from one sample sequenced in a study of control samples from healthy donors and cancer patients. Clones were sequenced by immunoSEQ multiplex PCR, and TCRdb holds only the in-frame ones, with some missing. Counted here are approximately 160,000 clones, about 91% occurring once; the ten biggest clones make up about 2.1%. The source material was blood. All receptors come from a woman aged 40 to 49 in good health.

This chain links TRBV7-2 with TRBJ1-5; D ambiguous. V dropped 5 bases and J dropped 0 bases, with 8 bases sitting between them. CDR1 and CDR2 from the germline V gene are SGHTA and FQGNSA. This CDR3 has 14 amino acids. The CDR3 sequence: CASSPLYSNQPQHF. The CDR3 DNA sequence: TGTGCCAGCAGCCCTCTGTATAGCAATCAGCCCCAGCATTTT.

The V gene is TRBV24-1, the J gene TRBJ1-2; D remains ambiguous. Trimming cost V 3 bases and J 5 bases, with 6 bases left between them. The CDR3 has 12 amino acids. Per germline, CDR1 KGHDR and CDR2 SFDVKD. In nucleotides, the CDR3 is TGTGCCACCAGTGATGGTCTTTATGGCTACACCTTC. Protein product: CATSDGLYGYTF.

The V and J genes are TRBV2 and TRBJ1-3; D gene uncertain. The V gene lost 4 bases and the J gene lost 7 bases, with 11 bases spanning the gap. Germline assignment: CDR1 SNHLY and CDR2 FYNNEI. The CDR3 length is 13 residues. The CDR3 is CASSGGVSNTIYF. CDR3 DNA: TGTGCCAGCAGTGGTGGTGTTAGCAACACCATATATTTT.

This chain links TRBV27 with TRBJ1-1; 7 positions match TRBD1. The length of the CDR3 is 15 residues. Per the germline V gene, CDR1 is MNHEY and CDR2 is SMNVEV (reference sequence). Trimming removed 6 bases from V and 6 bases from J; junction bases left unmatched: 13. The CDR3 is CASSQGRGAMSEAFF. The CDR3 coding sequence is TGTGCCAGCAGCCAAGGCAGGGGGGCGATGTCTGAAGCTTTCTTT.

This rearrangement joins TRBV7-9 to TRBJ2-6; the D gene is possibly TRBD1 (5 bases). The CDR3 extends over 15 amino acids. Germline CDR1 SEHNR, CDR2 FQNEAQ (reference sequence). Trimming took off 2 bases at V and 2 bases at J, with 7 bases between the two ends. In nucleotides, the CDR3 is TGTGCCAGCAGCTTACCAGGGACTGGGGCCAACGTCCTGACTTTC. Translating it yields CASSLPGTGANVLTF.